The clone carrying this TCR beta chain appeared many times. As yet, its antigen is unknown. This entry is derived from a study of spatial heterogeneity in lung cancer. General study findings and limits: Tumor mutation counts were tracked by expanded intratumoral alpha and beta TCR counts. Alpha chain coverage of tumor T cells was estimated at about 7%, and beta chain coverage at 11% to 15%.

This CDR3 region has 15 residues. The J segment lost 7 bases and the V segment lost 5 bases, leaving 8 bases of the junction unmatched. The germline gives CDR1 SGHAT, CDR2 FQDESV (reference sequence). Time point meaning: sample taken at primary tumor resection. Untreated early-stage non-small cell lung cancer patients, over 55 in total, were the donors. Single TCR cDNA molecules each had their own unique molecular identifier. TCRdb re-analysed the 5' RACE reads in MiXCR, keeping a single row per CDR3 protein. Of under 20,000 distinct CDR3 sequences in the sample, 6% to 7% were seen once. This sample comprised lung tumor tissue, obtained at surgery. This TCR was sampled from a male donor with early-stage non-small cell lung cancer. V usage is TRBV11-1 and J usage is TRBJ1-6, with 7 bases identical to TRBD1. CDR3 loop: CASSPETGPNSPLHF. CDR3 DNA sequence: TGTGCCAGCAGCCCCGAGACAGGGCCCAATTCACCCCTCCACTTT.